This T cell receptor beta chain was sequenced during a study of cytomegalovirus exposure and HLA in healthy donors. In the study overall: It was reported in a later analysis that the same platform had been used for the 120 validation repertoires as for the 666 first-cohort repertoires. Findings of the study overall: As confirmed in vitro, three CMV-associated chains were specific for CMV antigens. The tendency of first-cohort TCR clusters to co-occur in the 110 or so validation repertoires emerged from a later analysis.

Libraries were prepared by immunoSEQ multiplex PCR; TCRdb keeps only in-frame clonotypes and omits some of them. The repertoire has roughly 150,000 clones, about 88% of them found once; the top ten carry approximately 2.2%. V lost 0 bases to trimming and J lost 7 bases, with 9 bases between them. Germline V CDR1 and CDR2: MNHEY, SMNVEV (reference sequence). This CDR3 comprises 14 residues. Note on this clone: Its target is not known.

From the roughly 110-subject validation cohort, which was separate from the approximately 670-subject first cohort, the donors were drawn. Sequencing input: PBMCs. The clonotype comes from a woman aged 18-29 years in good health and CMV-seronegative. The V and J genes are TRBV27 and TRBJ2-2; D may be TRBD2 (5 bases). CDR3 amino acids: CASSLSQEGGELFF. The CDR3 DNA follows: TGTGCCAGCAGTTTATCGCAAGAGGGCGGGGAGCTGTTTTTT.